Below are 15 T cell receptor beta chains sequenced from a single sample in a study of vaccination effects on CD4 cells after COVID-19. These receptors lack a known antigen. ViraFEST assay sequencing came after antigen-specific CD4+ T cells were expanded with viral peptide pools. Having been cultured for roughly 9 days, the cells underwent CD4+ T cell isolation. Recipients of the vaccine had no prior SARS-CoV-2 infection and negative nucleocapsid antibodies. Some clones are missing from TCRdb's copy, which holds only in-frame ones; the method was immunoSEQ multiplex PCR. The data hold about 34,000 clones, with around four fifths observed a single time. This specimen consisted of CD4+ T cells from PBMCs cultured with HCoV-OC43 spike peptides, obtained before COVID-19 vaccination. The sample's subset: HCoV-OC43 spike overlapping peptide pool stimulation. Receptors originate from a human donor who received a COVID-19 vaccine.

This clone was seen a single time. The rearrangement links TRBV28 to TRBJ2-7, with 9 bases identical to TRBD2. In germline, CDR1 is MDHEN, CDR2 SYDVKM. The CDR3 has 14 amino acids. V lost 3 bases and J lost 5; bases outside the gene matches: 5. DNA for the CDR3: TGTGCCAGCAGTTTGGGCGGGGGGGCTAACGAGCAGTACTTC. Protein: CASSLGGGANEQYF.

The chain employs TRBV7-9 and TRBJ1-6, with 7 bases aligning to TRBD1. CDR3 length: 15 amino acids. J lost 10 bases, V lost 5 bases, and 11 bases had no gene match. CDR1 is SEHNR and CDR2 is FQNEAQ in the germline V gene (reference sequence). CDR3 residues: CASSVQGFSGSPLHF. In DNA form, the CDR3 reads TGTGCCAGCAGCGTACAGGGGTTTTCAGGATCACCCCTCCACTTT.

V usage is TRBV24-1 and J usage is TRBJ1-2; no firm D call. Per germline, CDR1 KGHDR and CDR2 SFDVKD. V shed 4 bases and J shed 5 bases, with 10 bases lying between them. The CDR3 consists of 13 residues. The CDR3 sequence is CATSDHQGYGYTF. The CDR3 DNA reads TGTGCCACCAGTGACCACCAAGGTTATGGCTACACCTTC.

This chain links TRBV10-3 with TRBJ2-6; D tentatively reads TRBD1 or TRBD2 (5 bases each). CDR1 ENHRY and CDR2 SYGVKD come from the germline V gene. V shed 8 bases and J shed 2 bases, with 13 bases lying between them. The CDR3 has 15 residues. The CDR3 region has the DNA TGTGCCATCGGGGGTGATGGGGCTGGGGCCAACGTCCTGACTTTC. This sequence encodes CAIGGDGAGANVLTF.

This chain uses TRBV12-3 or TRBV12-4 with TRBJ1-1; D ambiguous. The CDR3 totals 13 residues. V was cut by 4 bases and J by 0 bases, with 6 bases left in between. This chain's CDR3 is CASSWHVNTEAFF. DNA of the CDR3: TGTGCCAGCAGTTGGCATGTGAACACTGAAGCTTTCTTT.

The CDR3 DNA sequence: TGTGCCAGCAGATCTCGATCCGACGGCACAGATACGCAGTATTTT. Protein sequence: CASRSRSDGTDTQYF. The rearrangement joins TRBV6-5 to TRBJ2-3; the D is unclear. The germline V and J ends were trimmed by 6 bases and 1 base, with 14 bases remaining between them. The germline V gene encodes CDR1 MNHEY and CDR2 SVGAGI. This CDR3 spans 15 amino acids.

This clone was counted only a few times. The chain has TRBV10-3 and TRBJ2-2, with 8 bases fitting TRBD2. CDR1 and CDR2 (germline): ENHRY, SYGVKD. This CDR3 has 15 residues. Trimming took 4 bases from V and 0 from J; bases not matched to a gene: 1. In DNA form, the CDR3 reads TGTGCCATCAGTGCACTAGCGGCGAACACCGGGGAGCTGTTTTTT. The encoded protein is CAISALAANTGELFF.

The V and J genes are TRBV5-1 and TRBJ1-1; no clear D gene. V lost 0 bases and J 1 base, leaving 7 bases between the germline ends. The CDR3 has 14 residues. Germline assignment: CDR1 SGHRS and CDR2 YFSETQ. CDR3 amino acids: CASSLAAQNTEAFF. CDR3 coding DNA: TGCGCCAGCAGCTTGGCTGCACAGAACACTGAAGCTTTCTTT.

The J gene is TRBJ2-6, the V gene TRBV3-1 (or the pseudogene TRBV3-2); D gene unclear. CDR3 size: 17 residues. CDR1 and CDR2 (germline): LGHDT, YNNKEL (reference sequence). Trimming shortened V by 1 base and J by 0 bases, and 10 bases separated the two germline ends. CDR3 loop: CASSQVAGYSGANVLTF. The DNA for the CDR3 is TGTGCCAGCAGCCAAGTTGCCGGATACTCTGGGGCCAACGTCCTGACTTTC.

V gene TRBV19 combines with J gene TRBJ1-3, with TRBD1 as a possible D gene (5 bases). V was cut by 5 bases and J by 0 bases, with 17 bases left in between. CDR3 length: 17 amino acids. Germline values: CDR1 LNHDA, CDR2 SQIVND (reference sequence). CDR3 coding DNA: TGTGCCAGTAGTTCCTTAATGGGACGGACCTCTGGAAACACCATATATTTT. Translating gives CASSSLMGRTSGNTIYF.

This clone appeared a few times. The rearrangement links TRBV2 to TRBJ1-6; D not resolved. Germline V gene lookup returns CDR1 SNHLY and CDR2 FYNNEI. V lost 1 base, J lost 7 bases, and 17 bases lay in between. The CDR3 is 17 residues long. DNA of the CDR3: TGTGCCAGCAGTGAAGGCCGAGGCGGAGAGATGAATTCACCCCTCCACTTT. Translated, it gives CASSEGRGGEMNSPLHF.

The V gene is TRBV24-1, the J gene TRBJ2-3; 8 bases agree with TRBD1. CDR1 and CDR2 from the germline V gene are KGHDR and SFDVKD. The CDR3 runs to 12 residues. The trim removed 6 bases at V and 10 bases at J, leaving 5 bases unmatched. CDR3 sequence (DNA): TGTGCCACCAGTTACGAGGACAGGGCGCAGTATTTT. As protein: CATSYEDRAQYF.

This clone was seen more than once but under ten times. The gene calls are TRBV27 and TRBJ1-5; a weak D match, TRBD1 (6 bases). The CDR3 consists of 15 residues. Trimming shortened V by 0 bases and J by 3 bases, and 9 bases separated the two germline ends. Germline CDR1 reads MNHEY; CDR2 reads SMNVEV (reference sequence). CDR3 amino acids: CASSLSQGVNQPQHF. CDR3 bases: TGTGCCAGCAGTTTATCACAGGGAGTCAATCAGCCCCAGCATTTT.

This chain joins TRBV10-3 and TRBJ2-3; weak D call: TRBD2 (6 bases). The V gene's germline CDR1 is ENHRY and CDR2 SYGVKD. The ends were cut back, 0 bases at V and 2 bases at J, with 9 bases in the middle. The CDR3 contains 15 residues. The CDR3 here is CAISESGRDTDTQYF. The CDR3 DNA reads TGTGCCATCAGTGAGTCAGGGCGGGACACAGATACGCAGTATTTT.

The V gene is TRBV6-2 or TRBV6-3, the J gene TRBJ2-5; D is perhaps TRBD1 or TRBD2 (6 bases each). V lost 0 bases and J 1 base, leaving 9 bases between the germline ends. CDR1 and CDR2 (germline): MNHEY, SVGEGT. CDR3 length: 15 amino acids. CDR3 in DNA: TGTGCCAGCAGTTACTCGACGGGGGCCCAAGAGACCCAGTACTTC. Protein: CASSYSTGAQETQYF.